The clone carrying this T cell receptor (beta chain) was picked up a small number of times. What it binds is not known. The CDR3 contains 14 residues. In germline, CDR1 is MNHEY, CDR2 SVGAGI. V lost 5 bases and J 10 bases, leaving 18 bases between the germline ends. The data stem from a study of cytomegalovirus exposure and HLA in healthy donors. General study points: A later analysis revealed that TCR association rates differed between HLA loci, peaking at DRB1 and bottoming out at HLA-C. The analysis excluded some indistinguishable V segments, including TRBV6-2 and TRBV6-3.

Researchers ran the PCR with 60 Vbeta and 13 Jbeta primers. Some clones are missing from TCRdb's copy, which holds only in-frame ones; the method was immunoSEQ multiplex PCR. This sample has 140,000 to 150,000 clones; 70% to 80% occur once, and the top ten carry approximately 2.5%. The chain uses TRBV6-5 and TRBJ2-1, with D possibly TRBD2 on 6 matching bases. The sequence was collected from a woman between 18 and 29 years old in good health and CMV-seropositive. The source material was PBMCs. CDR3 residues: CASSPSLASVEQFF. For the CDR3, the DNA is TGTGCCAGCAGTCCTTCCCTAGCGTCAGTCGAGCAGTTCTTC.